The 8 T cell receptor beta chains presented below share a single source sample, sequenced in a study of vaccination effects on CD4 cells after COVID-19. Their specific antigens are unknown. Some clones are missing from TCRdb's copy, which holds only in-frame ones; the method was immunoSEQ multiplex PCR. This table holds tens of thousands of clones, 65% to 70% found once. Having been cultured for ten to eleven days, the cells underwent CD4+ T cell isolation. The sample consisted of CD4+ T cells from PBMCs cultured without peptide, taken before COVID-19 vaccination. These receptors all come from a human donor who received a COVID-19 vaccine.

The chain has TRBV7-9 and TRBJ2-5; D is possibly TRBD1 (6 bases). CDR1 and CDR2 from the germline V gene are SEHNR and FQNEAQ (reference sequence). V lost 1 base and J lost 3, with 12 bases in between. The CDR3 totals 15 residues. The CDR3: CASSLGRTAKETQYF. DNA of the CDR3: TGTGCCAGCAGCTTAGGGCGGACAGCTAAAGAGACCCAGTACTTC.

A few counts support this clone. V usage is TRBV6-5 and J usage is TRBJ2-7, with TRBD2 matching over 10 bases. CDR1 and CDR2 from the germline V gene are MNHEY and SVGAGI. The CDR3 has 15 residues. With 5 bases clipped from V and 3 bases from J, the junction kept 7 bases outside the gene matches. DNA for the CDR3: TGTGCCAGCAGTCGTCCCGGGACTAGCGACTACGAGCAGTACTTC. Its translation: CASSRPGTSDYEQYF.

This rearrangement joins TRBV11-3 to TRBJ2-2, with 8 bases identical to TRBD2. Looked up from germline, CDR1 is SGHNT and CDR2 is YENEEA. The CDR3 length is 16 residues. V shed 1 base and J 2 bases; nucleotides not matched to a gene: 3. CDR3 sequence: CASSLVAGTNTGELFF. The CDR3 region has the DNA TGTGCCAGCAGCTTAGTAGCGGGGACCAACACCGGGGAGCTGTTTTTT.

The rearrangement joins TRBV6-5 to TRBJ2-7; TRBD1 matches at 7 bases. The CDR3 consists of 15 residues. Looked up from germline, CDR1 is MNHEY and CDR2 is SVGAGI. Germline trimming cut 2 bases from V and 0 bases from J; bases unmatched to any gene: 4. The CDR3 nucleotides read TGTGCCAGCAGTTACGCCGGGACAGCCTCCTACGAGCAGTACTTC. Protein sequence: CASSYAGTASYEQYF.

The chain couples TRBV18 to TRBJ2-7; D is uncertain. Germline CDR1 KGHSH, CDR2 LQKENI. The V end lost 3 bases, the J end lost 6 bases, and 18 bases lay between the germline ends. This CDR3 comprises 15 residues. CDR3 loop: CASSPRSPPLGEQYF. CDR3 DNA sequence: TGTGCCAGCTCACCGAGGTCTCCACCCTTGGGCGAGCAGTACTTC.

This chain joins TRBV11-2 and TRBJ1-1; 8 bases align to TRBD1. This CDR3 region has 13 residues. CDR1 is SGHAT and CDR2 is FQNNGV in the germline V gene. J gave up 6 bases and V 6 bases, and 6 bases lay outside the gene matches. CDR3 coding DNA: TGTGCCAGCAGTTCAGGGGGCCGAGCTGAAGCTTTCTTT. Amino acid sequence: CASSSGGRAEAFF.

This clone was counted between two and nine times. J is TRBJ1-6 and V is TRBV15; no firm D call. The V end was cut by 2 bases, the J end by 9 bases, with 8 bases between. CDR3 length: 13 amino acids. Germline V gene sequence: CDR1 LNHNV, CDR2 YYDKDF (reference sequence). CDR3 residues: CATSRQESSPLHF. The CDR3 coding sequence is TGTGCCACCAGCAGACAAGAGAGTTCACCCCTCCACTTT.

In its sample, this clone was seen once. The chain has TRBV6-5 and TRBJ2-4; TRBD1 matches at 7 bases. Trimming at V came to 5 bases and at J to 0 bases, leaving 4 bases not matched to a gene. Germline-derived CDR1 and CDR2 are MNHEY and SVGAGI. This CDR3 comprises 15 residues. CDR3 protein: CASSRTGLAKNIQYF. CDR3 bases: TGTGCCAGCAGTAGGACAGGTTTAGCCAAAAACATTCAGTACTTC.